Listed here are 13 T cell receptor beta chains from one sample, sequenced in a study of patients and donors after allogeneic stem cell transplantation. TCRdb reanalysed the RT-PCR reads using MiXCR and keeps one entry per CDR3 protein. The sample carries about 230,000 distinct CDR3 sequences, 13% to 15% recorded once. Sample: blood, either unsorted or a sorted T cell fraction (not recorded which). Every receptor here comes from a human donor who was either an allogeneic HSCT recipient or a stem cell or donor lymphocyte infusion donor (not recorded which). It is not recorded whose cells these are; they may come from a transplant donor.

This clonotype has a handful of counts. The chain couples TRBV20-1 to TRBJ1-1; weak D call: TRBD1 (6 bases). From germline, CDR1 is DFQATT and CDR2 SNEGSKA (reference sequence). The CDR3 contains 14 residues. V was clipped by 6 bases and J by 8 bases, with 22 bases between them. The CDR3 region has the DNA TGCAGTGCCAAACCAGGGGTTGGGATGGGAGAAGCTTTCTTT. It specifies CSAKPGVGMGEAFF.

As DNA, the CDR3 is TGTGCCAGCACGGACAGGGGAGGTGGAAACACCATATATTTT. This sequence encodes CASTDRGGGNTIYF. The rearrangement joins TRBV5-4 to TRBJ1-3; TRBD1 aligns across 9 bases. This CDR3 is 14 amino acids long. Trimming took 6 bases from V and 3 from J; bases not matched to a gene: 4. Germline CDR1 is SGHNT and CDR2 is YYREEE (reference sequence).

The chain is built from TRBV5-6 and TRBJ1-6; TRBD1 might be the D (5 bases). The V gene lost 4 bases and the J gene lost 7 bases, with 18 bases spanning the gap. Germline-derived CDR1 and CDR2 are SGHDT and YYEEEE. CDR3 length: 16 amino acids. CDR3 sequence reads: CASSRVGPSGNSPLHF. The CDR3 DNA is TGTGCCAGCAGCCGGGTGGGGCCCTCGGGGAATTCACCCCTCCACTTT.

This clonotype was found many times. V usage is TRBV5-1 and J usage is TRBJ2-3; D is possibly TRBD1 or TRBD2 (5 bases each). CDR3 length: 16 residues. The germline gives CDR1 SGHRS, CDR2 YFSETQ. V was shortened by 9 bases and J by 2 bases, with 22 bases between the two germline ends. CDR3 nucleotide sequence: TGCGCCACCAAACCCGAATCAGGGAGTTCCACAGATACGCAGTATTTT. Translation: CATKPESGSSTDTQYF. The full variable domain, in which reference TRBV5-1 and TRBJ2-3 provide the parts outside the CDR3, is KAGVTQTPRYLIKTRGQQVTLSCSPISGHRSVSWYQQTPGQGLQFLFEYFSETQRNKGNFPGRFSGRQFSNSRSEMNVSTLELGDSALYLCATKPESGSSTDTQYFGPGTRLTVL.

The sample holds a few counts of this clonotype. V is TRBV2 and J is TRBJ2-2, with TRBD1 identical over 9 bases. Germline V gene data show CDR1 as SNHLY and CDR2 as FYNNEI. V was clipped by 6 bases and J by 3 bases; unmatched bases: 5. The CDR3 has 15 amino acids. This CDR3 is CASRADRGYTGELFF. The CDR3 region has the DNA TGTGCCAGCAGAGCGGACAGGGGCTACACCGGGGAGCTGTTTTTT. Using reference TRBV2 and TRBJ2-2 for the parts outside the CDR3, the full variable domain is EPEVTQTPSHQVTQMGQEVILRCVPISNHLYFYWYRQILGQKVEFLVSFYNNEISEKSEIFDDQFSVERPDGSNFTLKIRSTKLEDSAMYFCASRADRGYTGELFFGEGSRLTVL.

The table lists this clonotype with a few counts. This chain links TRBV11-2 with TRBJ1-4, with 8 bases lining up with TRBD1. V shed 1 base, J shed 5 bases, and the junction held 12 bases outside the gene matches. CDR1 and CDR2 from the germline V gene are SGHAT and FQNNGV. The CDR3 consists of 18 residues. The CDR3 DNA reads TGTGCCAGCAGCTTAGGGGCCAGGGGGCGCCCCGGAAATGAAAAACTGTTTTTT. Translation: CASSLGARGRPGNEKLFF.

Only one count was recorded for this clonotype. This chain links TRBV15 with TRBJ1-5, with 7 bases identical to TRBD1. This CDR3 contains 13 residues. V was pared by 2 bases and J by 9 bases, with 4 bases of the junction left unmatched. The germline gives CDR1 LNHNV, CDR2 YYDKDF (reference sequence). This chain's CDR3 is CATSRRTGVPQHF. The DNA of the CDR3 is TGTGCCACCAGCAGAAGAACAGGGGTGCCCCAGCATTTT.

There are many counts of this clonotype. This chain uses TRBV29-1 with TRBJ1-5, with a tentative D call TRBD1 (5 bases). The CDR3 sequence is 13 residues long. V gave up 8 bases and J gave up 4 bases, with 15 bases separating them. From germline, CDR1 is SQVTM and CDR2 ANQGSEA. CDR3 region: CSLVGRNNQPQHF. The DNA for the CDR3 is TGCAGCCTCGTGGGGCGGAATAATCAGCCCCAGCATTTT. Full variable domain (remainder filled in from reference TRBV29-1 and TRBJ1-5): SAVISQKPSRDICQRGTSLTIQCQVDSQVTMMFWYRQQPGQSLTLIATANQGSEATYESGFVIDKFPISRPNLTFSTLTVSNMSPEDSSIYLCSLVGRNNQPQHFGDGTRLSIL.

This sequence joins TRBV12-3 or TRBV12-4 and TRBJ1-6; no firm D call. Trimming left V 1 base short and J 9 bases short, with 13 bases between. The CDR3 consists of 15 residues. The CDR3 bases are TGTGCCAGCAGTTTAGGTTCGGGGTATGGTTCACCCCTCCACTTT. It yields the protein CASSLGSGYGSPLHF.

The chain combines TRBV4-1 with TRBJ2-3, with D maybe TRBD1 (6 bases). The CDR3 contains 15 residues. V was clipped by 4 bases and J by 2 bases, with 13 bases between them. Germline V lookup: CDR1 MGHRA, CDR2 YSYEKL. Written as DNA, the CDR3 is TGCGCCAGCAGCCTGCTGGCAGGGGACACAGATACGCAGTATTTT. This sequence encodes CASSLLAGDTDTQYF.

The gene calls are TRBV6-5 and TRBJ1-5, with D possibly matching TRBD1 (6 bases). CDR3 length: 15 residues. Trimming took off 4 bases at V and 1 base at J, with 11 bases between the two ends. Germline CDR1 is MNHEY and CDR2 is SVGAGI. CDR3 bases: TGTGCCAGCAGTTTACAGGGAGGGAGCAATCAGCCCCAGCATTTT. It codes for CASSLQGGSNQPQHF.

This clonotype was seen a few times. This chain joins TRBV5-1 and TRBJ2-3; D possibly corresponds to TRBD1 (5 bases). Germline CDR1 reads SGHRS; CDR2 reads YFSETQ. Between the trimmed V and J ends, which lost 4 bases and 1 base, there was a span of 13 bases. This CDR3 region has 15 residues. CDR3: CASSRVLGGTDTQYF. Here the CDR3 DNA reads TGCGCCAGCAGCCGAGTTCTAGGGGGCACAGATACGCAGTATTTT.

This clonotype was observed a few times. The genes are TRBV12-3 or TRBV12-4 and TRBJ2-2; the D gene is possibly TRBD2 (6 bases). The CDR3 contains 14 residues. V was pared by 7 bases and J by 4 bases, with 13 bases between. Written as DNA, the CDR3 is TGTGCCAGCACCAGGACGGAGGGCACCGGGGAGCTGTTTTTT. Residues: CASTRTEGTGELFF.